This T cell receptor (beta chain) was identified during a study of blood T cell repertoires in COVID-19 (dated by TCRdb to 2019 to 2021). Background on the whole study: Samples from collaborators originated in the United States, Italy and Spain and spanned both the acute and convalescent phases of COVID-19. Samples came from the ongoing ImmuneRACE study (first 160 participants) plus 1,254 subjects from 6 global collaborators. Nearly every sample came with metadata listing a de-identified subject ID, COVID-19 status, age in years and sex. A freely available public database, intended as a resource for researchers studying the immune response to SARS-CoV-2, is where the repertoires were released. The material from the prospective study consisted of cDNA or gDNA derived from T cells, B-cell-depleted T cells, or PBMCs. The dataset comprised deeply sampled blood TCRbeta repertoires from subjects exposed to, actively infected with, or recovered from COVID-19. Where available, HLA class I and class II types were obtained from metadata supplied by the sample provider rather than from assay-based typing. The study at large found these results: The amount of clinical and demographic metadata varied by source and participant and was provided uncurated.

The collaborating institutions used their own protocols to collect whole blood in K2EDTA tubes. For TCRbeta analysis, collaborator samples were shipped as frozen whole blood, as isolated PBMCs, or as DNA extracted from either sample type. On this clone itself: Its antigen is not yet known. The sample holds no much larger clone one base away, and base qualities are not on file.

TCRbeta CDR3 regions were amplified from genomic DNA by means of the immunoSEQ Assay, a bias-controlled multiplex PCR. On the study's bioinformatics: Within the assay, amplification of reference gene primers was used to estimate how many nucleated cells each sample contained. To quantify the absolute abundance of each unique TCRbeta CDR3 rearrangement, sequence reads were collapsed and filtered. For each sample, productive Simpson clonality was calculated as the square root of Simpson's diversity index across productive rearrangements. TCRdb limited this immuneACCESS table to in-frame rearrangements with V and J called. A share of clones is missing; checked studies link under half to unresolved V genes, and the rest is unexplained. The V and J calls and clone size were taken over from that table, and D and trimming were inferred from the DNA. This sample comprises roughly 230,000 clones, 83% of them detected only once. The ten most abundant clones make up 7.4% of the sample.

Sequenced sample: peripheral blood. This clonotype originated in a woman between 45 and 65 years old with acute or convalescent COVID-19.

The CDR3 has the sequence CASSTGTGGNSPLHF. At the DNA level, the sequence is TGTGCCAGCAGTACCGGGACAGGGGGAAATTCACCCCTCCACTTT. Rearrangement joined TRBV27 to TRBJ1-6; 11 junctional bases match TRBD1. V is pruned by 5 bases and J by 7 bases, leaving 4 bases of the junction without a gene match. From the germline V gene (reference sequence), CDR1 is MNHEY and CDR2 is SMNVEV. From cysteine to phenylalanine, the CDR3 is 15 amino acids long. The retained sequence is limited to the CDR3, 45 bases, with the frame set at the first base.